These 18 T cell receptor beta chains share one sample of origin, sequenced in a study of T-cell memory formation after mild COVID-19. TCRdb re-called the 5' RACE reads with MiXCR, one entry per CDR3 protein. The sample has 57,000 or so distinct CDR3 sequences, approximately 9% seen once. Sequencing used PBMCs or a T cell subset sorted from them (not recorded which). These receptors all stem from a man between 18 and 35 years old who had mild COVID-19 (a few samples of this study predate the infection). Cell type and time point are not known.

This clonotype was found a few times. J is TRBJ2-7 and V is TRBV6-4; D ambiguous. The V end was cut by 2 bases, the J end by 3 bases, with 14 bases between. CDR1 MRHNA and CDR2 SNTAGT come from the germline V gene. The CDR3 has 15 residues. The CDR3 region is CASSDRANDVYEQYF. For the CDR3, the DNA is TGTGCCAGCAGTGACAGGGCTAACGACGTCTACGAGCAGTACTTC.

CDR3 sequence reads: CASSPPGTGVLYEQYF. DNA for the CDR3: TGTGCCAGCTCACCACCGGGTACAGGGGTCCTCTACGAGCAGTACTTC. The rearrangement joins TRBV18 to TRBJ2-7; 7 positions match TRBD1. Germline lookup yields CDR1 KGHSH and CDR2 LQKENI. The CDR3 contains 16 residues. V lost 0 bases to trimming and J lost 3 bases; unmatched junction nucleotides: 8. Based on the CDR3 plus reference TRBV18 and TRBJ2-7, the full variable domain is NAGVMQNPRHLVRRRGQEARLRCSPMKGHSHVYWYRQLPEEGLKFMVYLQKENIIDESGMPKERFSAEFPKEGPSILRIQQVVRGDSAAYFCASSPPGTGVLYEQYFGPGTRLTVT.

This clonotype has at least ten counts. CDR3 coding DNA: TGTGCCAGCAGCTTGGAGCGGGCAGATACGCAGTATTTT. Amino acid sequence: CASSLERADTQYF. The chain uses TRBV7-2 and TRBJ2-3, with D perhaps TRBD2 (6 bases). The CDR3 extends over 13 amino acids. CDR1 SGHTA and CDR2 FQGNSA come from the germline V gene. V lost 3 bases and J lost 4, with 8 bases in between.

There are a few counts of this clonotype. The rearrangement joins TRBV4-1 to TRBJ1-2, with no clear D. Germline V CDR1 and CDR2: MGHRA, YSYEKL. This CDR3 spans 15 amino acids. The V and J ends lost 6 bases and 0 bases respectively, with 14 bases between them. The CDR3 coding sequence is TGCGCCAGCAGGGATGCTCGTCTATCTAACTATGGCTACACCTTC. It yields the protein CASRDARLSNYGYTF.

This clonotype was observed at least ten times. CDR3 region: CASSSGQEYEQYV. DNA for the CDR3: TGTGCCAGCAGTTCCGGACAGGAGTACGAGCAGTACGTC. The chain has TRBV28 and TRBJ2-7; TRBD1 matches at 7 bases. Germline V gene lookup returns CDR1 MDHEN and CDR2 SYDVKM. The CDR3 is made up of 13 amino acids. V dropped 4 bases and J dropped 4; count of bases not matched to a gene: 4.

In its sample, this clonotype was seen many times. This chain links TRBV5-1 with TRBJ2-5, with TRBD1 matching 7 bases. V was pared by 4 bases and J by 5 bases, with 14 bases of the junction left unmatched. CDR3 length: 16 amino acids. CDR1 is SGHRS, CDR2 YFSETQ, per germline. The CDR3: CASSLDRARGRETQYF. For the CDR3, the DNA is TGCGCCAGCAGCCTTGACAGGGCTAGGGGGCGCGAGACCCAGTACTTC.

V is TRBV29-1 and J is TRBJ2-2; no clear D gene. CDR1 is SQVTM, CDR2 ANQGSEA, per germline. The CDR3 has 12 amino acids. V lost 4 bases and J 3 bases, leaving 6 bases between the germline ends. CDR3 nucleotides: TGCAGCGTTGTACCGGACACCGGGGAGCTGTTTTTT. Residues: CSVVPDTGELFF.

At least ten counts were recorded for this clonotype. The chain has TRBV7-2 and TRBJ2-3, with D perhaps matching TRBD2 (6 bases). Germline values: CDR1 SGHTA, CDR2 FQGNSA. V lost 8 bases to trimming and J lost 12 bases, with 15 bases between them. The CDR3 spans 11 residues. The CDR3 spells CASGPRDLQYF. Written as DNA, the CDR3 is TGTGCCAGCGGACCCCGGGACTTACAGTATTTT.

This clonotype was recorded a few times. The chain couples TRBV7-6 to TRBJ1-5; 10 bases fit TRBD1. CDR1 and CDR2 (germline): SGHVS, FNYEAQ. The CDR3 is 16 amino acids. Trimming at V came to 1 base and at J to 0 bases, leaving 0 bases not matched to a gene. The CDR3 bases are TGTGCCAGCAGCTTAGGACAGGGGGCTAGCAATCAGCCCCAGCATTTT. Amino acid sequence: CASSLGQGASNQPQHF. The variable domain in full, with the rest retrieved from reference TRBV7-6 and TRBJ1-5, is GAGVSQSPRYKVTKRGQDVALRCDPISGHVSLYWYRQALGQGPEFLTYFNYEAQQDKSGLPNDRFSAERPEGSISTLTIQRTEQRDSAMYRCASSLGQGASNQPQHFGDGTRLSIL.

A few counts support this clonotype. J is TRBJ1-4 and V is TRBV5-4; TRBD1 might be the D (6 bases). Per the germline V gene, CDR1 is SGHNT and CDR2 is YYREEE (reference sequence). With 0 bases removed from V and 5 bases from J, the gap between germline ends came to 8 bases. This CDR3 is built from 14 residues. The CDR3 region has the DNA TGTGCCAGCAGCTTGGCAGGGGCCAATGAAAAACTGTTTTTT. Protein product: CASSLAGANEKLFF.

This clonotype was seen repeatedly, ten times or more. The chain recombines TRBV20-1 with TRBJ2-3; D gene ambiguous. Looked up from germline, CDR1 is DFQATT and CDR2 is SNEGSKA (reference sequence). The CDR3 length is 16 residues. Trimming pared 3 bases from V and 5 bases from J, leaving 21 bases between. The CDR3 DNA is TGCAGTGCTAGGTGGCAATGGACCACGCCGGGAGATACGCAGTATTTT. It yields the protein CSARWQWTTPGDTQYF.

This clonotype was seen only a few times. V is TRBV7-8 and J is TRBJ1-2; D is perhaps TRBD1 (5 bases). CDR1 is SGHVS, CDR2 FQNEAQ, per germline. V was clipped by 6 bases and J by 6 bases, with 14 bases between them. The CDR3 runs to 13 residues. CDR3 region: CASRPRAGNGYTF. CDR3 nucleotides: TGTGCCAGCAGACCTAGGGCAGGGAATGGCTACACCTTC.

V usage is TRBV5-6 and J usage is TRBJ1-5; 10 bases line up with TRBD1. The J segment lost 2 bases and the V segment lost 4 bases, leaving 9 bases of the junction unmatched. The germline V gene encodes CDR1 SGHDT and CDR2 YYEEEE. The CDR3 extends over 17 amino acids. The chain's CDR3 is CASSRATGGEGNQPQHF. The CDR3 bases are TGTGCCAGCAGCCGCGCGACAGGGGGCGAGGGCAATCAGCCCCAGCATTTT.

In this sample, this clonotype turned up a few times. This chain uses TRBV12-3 or TRBV12-4 with TRBJ1-2; perhaps TRBD1 as D (6 bases). V lost 3 bases and J 11 bases, leaving 10 bases between the germline ends. This CDR3 is 11 amino acids long. The CDR3 is CASSFGGEYTF. In nucleotides, the CDR3 is TGTGCCAGCAGTTTTGGGGGCGAATACACCTTC.

In its sample, this clonotype was seen a few times. The gene calls are TRBV4-3 and TRBJ1-5, with 9 bases identical to TRBD1. V shed 3 bases, J shed 0 bases, and the junction held 3 bases outside the gene matches. Germline V CDR1 and CDR2: LGHNA, YSLEER. The CDR3 consists of 16 residues. CDR3 DNA: TGCGCCAGCAGCCAGGGGACAGGGTATAGCAATCAGCCCCAGCATTTT. It is translated as CASSQGTGYSNQPQHF.

The gene calls are TRBV6-2 or TRBV6-3 and TRBJ2-7, with a tentative D call TRBD1 (5 bases). Trimming took 5 bases from V and 3 from J, leaving 8 bases between them. The CDR3 is 12 residues long. CDR1 and CDR2 from the germline V gene are MNHEY and SVGEGT. The CDR3 region is CASSRQSYEQYV. CDR3 nucleotides: TGTGCCAGCAGTCGACAGAGCTACGAGCAGTACGTC.

The sample holds one count of this clonotype. The chain combines TRBV10-3 with TRBJ1-2, with D tentatively TRBD1 (5 bases). Germline V CDR1 and CDR2: ENHRY, SYGVKD. The CDR3 has 15 residues. V gave up 8 bases and J gave up 5 bases, with 21 bases separating them. The CDR3 bases are TGTGCCATCGGGGATCAGGGTGGTTTCGTATATGGCTACACCTTC. This translates into CAIGDQGGFVYGYTF.

This clonotype appeared a few times. V gene TRBV30 combines with J gene TRBJ2-6; either TRBD1 or TRBD2 may supply D (5 bases each). This CDR3 has 20 amino acids. Trimming left V 5 bases short and J 0 bases short, with 26 bases between. Germline CDR1 reads GTSNPN; CDR2 reads SVGIG (reference sequence). As DNA, the CDR3 is TGTGCCTGGGAGCTGGGGGACCTAGGCCCCAAAAGCTCTGGGGCCAACGTCCTGACTTTC. Protein sequence: CAWELGDLGPKSSGANVLTF.